Described below is a single T cell receptor (beta chain) sequence and its context. This record comes from a study of blood T cell repertoires in COVID-19. Turning to the study itself: Sources were T cells, B-cell-depleted T cells, or PBMCs; the material itself was cDNA or gDNA.

Authors' methods: Estimation of nucleated cell counts was performed using reference gene primer amplification. Produced via immunoSEQ multiplex PCR; TCRdb's table is partial and in-frame only. The DNA gave D and trimming, while V, J and clone size come from that table. This sample has 150,000 or so clones; around 89% occur once, and the top ten carry under 3%. Deletions cut 2 bases from V and 8 bases from J, with 15 bases between. This CDR3 has 14 residues. Per the germline V gene, CDR1 is MNHEY and CDR2 is SVGAGI. The rearrangement joins TRBV6-5 to TRBJ1-2, with D possibly TRBD1 on 6 matching bases. This receptor was identified in a man aged 55-75 years with active or convalescent COVID-19. Sequenced input: peripheral blood. CDR3 region: CASSYTMAGAGYTF. The CDR3 DNA reads TGTGCCAGCAGTTACACTATGGCAGGGGCAGGCTACACCTTC.